The 32 T cell receptor beta chains reported below all come from one sample, sequenced in a study of blood T cells in healthy people across ages. Together with a sample-barcoded 5' primer, a J-beta primer mix was included in a second PCR lasting roughly 6 to 12 cycles. A single record per CDR3 protein comes from TCRdb applying MiXCR to the 5' RACE reads. This sample has approximately 490,000 distinct CDR3 sequences, with about 25% found just once. The same sample was also used in a study of T cells of mothers and their children.

The sample consisted of blood. The receptors derive from a boy aged 5-17 years in good health.

V gene TRBV4-3 combines with J gene TRBJ1-4; TRBD1 matches 7 bases. Germline CDR1 LGHNA, CDR2 YSLEER. The CDR3 loop spans 15 amino acids. V gave up 3 bases and J gave up 8 bases; unmatched junction bases: 9. CDR3 nucleotides: TGCGCCAGCAGCCAGGAGAGGGGGCTAGGGGAAAAACTGTTTTTT. Translation: CASSQERGLGEKLFF.

Here the CDR3 reads CASTRGYAGELFF. The CDR3 nucleotides are TGTGCCAGCACCCGCGGGTATGCAGGGGAGCTGTTTTTT. The chain joins TRBV9 to TRBJ2-2; a possible D gene is TRBD2 (5 bases). V was cut by 6 bases and J by 8 bases, with 14 bases left in between. This CDR3 has 13 amino acids. Germline V gives CDR1 SGDLS, CDR2 YYNGEE.

Remarks on this clonotype: An end of the junction does not agree with germline; a read error may underlie this. The V gene is TRBV7-2, the J gene TRBJ1-2, with a possible D match to TRBD1 (6 bases). This CDR3 is built from 14 residues. Germline V gene data show CDR1 as SGHTA and CDR2 as FQGNSA. The CDR3 sequence: CASGLYRVGYGYTF. Written as DNA, the CDR3 is TGTGCCAGCGGCTTATACAGGGTCGGCTATGGCTACACCTTC.

This clonotype has ten or more counts. The V and J genes are TRBV6-5 and TRBJ2-7, with 7 bases matching TRBD2. The CDR3 loop spans 14 amino acids. Unmatched junction bases numbered 9, after V lost 5 bases and J lost 5 bases. Germline V gene data show CDR1 as MNHEY and CDR2 as SVGAGI. CDR3 amino acids: CASSRPGGVNEQYF. The CDR3 DNA follows: TGTGCCAGCAGTCGTCCGGGGGGAGTCAACGAGCAGTACTTC.

This clonotype has ten or more counts. The gene calls are TRBV29-1 and TRBJ2-1; 11 nucleotides match TRBD2. This CDR3 spans 14 amino acids. The V segment lost 5 bases and the J segment 10 bases; nucleotides outside the gene matches: 10. Germline CDR1 and CDR2: SQVTM and ANQGSEA. CDR3 amino acids: CSVRTSGRLGEQFF. Here the CDR3 DNA reads TGCAGCGTTCGAACTAGCGGGAGACTAGGAGAGCAGTTCTTC.

The gene calls are TRBV19 and TRBJ2-7; 7 bases are a match to TRBD1. The CDR3 loop spans 14 amino acids. Germline CDR1 and CDR2: LNHDA and SQIVND (reference sequence). V gave up 4 bases and J gave up 7 bases; unmatched junction bases: 10. CDR3 nucleotides: TGTGCCAGTAGTAACAAAGGACAGGCCGTGGAGCAGTACTTC. Translating gives CASSNKGQAVEQYF.

The genes are TRBV12-3 or TRBV12-4 and TRBJ2-1; 10 bases are a match to TRBD2. This CDR3 region has 16 residues. V dropped 6 bases and J dropped 8; count of bases not matched to a gene: 13. In DNA, the CDR3 is TGTGCCAGCAGACCGAAGTTAGCGGGAGGTTGGGATGAGCAGTTCTTC. This sequence encodes CASRPKLAGGWDEQFF.

The rearrangement links TRBV6-2 or TRBV6-3 to TRBJ2-7; either TRBD1 or TRBD2 may supply D (5 bases each). Trimming cost V 0 bases and J 2 bases, with 11 bases left between them. The CDR3 runs to 15 residues. The V gene's germline CDR1 is MNHEY and CDR2 SVGEGT. CDR3 coding DNA: TGTGCCAGCAGTTACTCGACCGGGACCCCCTACGAGCAGTACTTC. Amino acids: CASSYSTGTPYEQYF.

The sample holds a few counts of this clonotype. The chain recombines TRBV13 with TRBJ2-7, with D tentatively TRBD1 or TRBD2 (5 bases each). Trimming pared 3 bases from V and 4 bases from J, leaving 16 bases between. Germline CDR1 PRHDT, CDR2 FYEKMQ (reference sequence). The CDR3 extends over 15 amino acids. The CDR3 reads CASSFFGGREYEQYF. CDR3 DNA: TGTGCCAGCAGCTTTTTTGGTGGCAGGGAGTACGAGCAGTACTTC.

The chain combines TRBV3-1 with TRBJ2-2, with 7 bases matching TRBD1. There are 14 residues in the CDR3. J gave up 6 bases and V 4 bases, and 5 bases lay outside the gene matches. Germline V gene lookup returns CDR1 LGHDT and CDR2 YNNKEL (reference sequence). This chain's CDR3 is CASSPGQVAGELFF. In nucleotides, the CDR3 is TGTGCCAGCAGCCCCGGACAGGTGGCCGGGGAGCTGTTTTTT.

This chain joins TRBV9 and TRBJ1-1, with D tentatively TRBD1 (6 bases). Trimming shortened V by 4 bases and J by 8 bases, and 21 bases separated the two germline ends. This CDR3 is built from 15 residues. The V gene's germline CDR1 is SGDLS and CDR2 YYNGEE. The CDR3 is CASSSEPLTGTEAFF. DNA of the CDR3: TGTGCCAGCAGCTCCGAGCCTTTGACCGGGACAGAAGCTTTCTTT.

This chain joins TRBV7-2 and TRBJ1-5, with D maybe TRBD1 (5 bases). The germline V gene has CDR1 SGHTA and CDR2 FQGNSA. Trimming removed 0 bases from V and 0 bases from J, with 12 bases in between. The CDR3 is 17 residues long. The CDR3 is CASSLAFRGNSNQPQHF. CDR3 in DNA: TGTGCCAGCAGCTTAGCTTTCCGGGGGAATAGCAATCAGCCCCAGCATTTT.

The chain joins TRBV7-9 to TRBJ2-5; 10 positions match TRBD1. Unmatched junction bases numbered 8, after V lost 5 bases and J lost 2 bases. CDR3 length: 16 amino acids. CDR1 and CDR2 from the germline V gene are SEHNR and FQNEAQ (reference sequence). The CDR3 coding sequence is TGTGCCAGCAGCAGAGCTGACAGGGGGCCACAAGAGACCCAGTACTTC. This encodes CASSRADRGPQETQYF.

This clonotype was recorded at least ten times. The gene calls are TRBV9 and TRBJ2-1; 10 bases fit TRBD1. The J segment lost 3 bases and the V segment lost 3 bases, leaving 9 bases of the junction unmatched. From germline, CDR1 is SGDLS and CDR2 YYNGEE. This CDR3 region has 17 residues. Written as DNA, the CDR3 is TGTGCCAGCAGCGGGACGTCGGGGACAGGGGACTACAATGAGCAGTTCTTC. Protein product: CASSGTSGTGDYNEQFF.

This clonotype was found a few times. This chain links TRBV29-1 with TRBJ1-3, with D unresolved. Germline V lookup: CDR1 SQVTM, CDR2 ANQGSEA. V gave up 5 bases and J gave up 0 bases, with 11 bases separating them. The CDR3 totals 14 residues. In DNA, the CDR3 is TGCAGCGTTCAGTCCGGTTCCTCTGGAAACACCATATATTTT. Amino acid sequence: CSVQSGSSGNTIYF.

This clonotype was found a few times. The J gene is TRBJ2-5, the V gene TRBV7-2, with 7 bases aligning to TRBD2. The J call may be in error: the DNA end matches TRBJ2-1 better. Germline V gene data show CDR1 as SGHTA and CDR2 as FQGNSA. The CDR3 covers 15 residues. Here the CDR3 DNA reads TGTGCCAGCAGCTTTTTTCCTAGCGGCTACAATGAGCAGTTCTTC. Protein: CASSFFPSGYNEQFF.

The J gene is TRBJ1-3, the V gene TRBV18; D is undetermined. CDR1 KGHSH and CDR2 LQKENI come from the germline V gene. The CDR3 consists of 14 residues. The V end lost 3 bases, the J end lost 0 bases, and 6 bases lay between the germline ends. CDR3 amino acids: CASSPAVSGNTIYF. The CDR3 bases are TGTGCCAGCTCACCCGCAGTCTCTGGAAACACCATATATTTT. The complete variable domain, with remaining parts taken from reference TRBV18 and TRBJ1-3, reads NAGVMQNPRHLVRRRGQEARLRCSPMKGHSHVYWYRQLPEEGLKFMVYLQKENIIDESGMPKERFSAEFPKEGPSILRIQQVVRGDSAAYFCASSPAVSGNTIYFGEGSWLTVV.

V is TRBV29-1 and J is TRBJ1-2, with a tentative D call TRBD1 (5 bases). The CDR3 sequence is 15 residues long. The germline V gene encodes CDR1 SQVTM and CDR2 ANQGSEA. V dropped 3 bases and J dropped 4 bases, with 18 bases sitting between them. The CDR3 region has the DNA TGCAGCGTTGACGCTTACGGCAGGGAGGGCTATGGCTACACCTTC. Amino acids: CSVDAYGREGYGYTF.

In this sample, this clonotype turned up a few times. The rearrangement joins TRBV11-1 to TRBJ2-7, with D possibly being TRBD1 (5 bases). The CDR3 sequence is 12 residues long. Deletions cut 2 bases from V and 6 bases from J, with 8 bases between. Germline CDR1 SGHAT, CDR2 FQDESV (reference sequence). CDR3 protein: CASSLPQAEQYF. DNA of the CDR3: TGTGCCAGCAGCTTACCACAGGCCGAGCAGTACTTC.

V gene TRBV4-1 combines with J gene TRBJ2-1, with 8 bases matching TRBD1. V was pared by 0 bases and J by 6 bases, with 7 bases of the junction left unmatched. Germline lookup yields CDR1 MGHRA and CDR2 YSYEKL. The CDR3 is made up of 16 amino acids. CDR3 sequence: CASSQDLTGAGNEQFF. As DNA, the CDR3 is TGCGCCAGCAGCCAAGATCTGACAGGGGCCGGCAATGAGCAGTTCTTC.

This clonotype was observed a few times. The CDR3 coding sequence is TGTGCCAGCAGTTTTTGGGACAGGGGGAGGAATGAGCAGTTCTTC. Protein product: CASSFWDRGRNEQFF. The gene calls are TRBV27 and TRBJ2-1; 11 positions agree with TRBD1. V gave up 3 bases and J gave up 7 bases; unmatched junction bases: 5. In germline, CDR1 is MNHEY, CDR2 SMNVEV (reference sequence). The CDR3 covers 15 residues.

There are many counts of this clonotype. This chain uses TRBV6-4 with TRBJ2-1; 11 bases map to TRBD1. The germline V gene has CDR1 MRHNA and CDR2 SNTAGT. The V segment lost 3 bases and the J segment 3 bases; nucleotides outside the gene matches: 4. There are 16 residues in the CDR3. The CDR3 nucleotides read TGTGCCAGCAGTGAATCCGGGACAGGGGGCTACAATGAGCAGTTCTTC. Protein product: CASSESGTGGYNEQFF.

V is TRBV20-1 and J is TRBJ2-7; D call uncertain. CDR3 length: 15 residues. The V end was cut by 2 bases, the J end by 0 bases, with 14 bases between. Germline CDR1 and CDR2: DFQATT and SNEGSKA (reference sequence). The CDR3 bases are TGCAGTGCTAGAAAGGGCGACTTGAGCTCCTACGAGCAGTACTTC. Translated: CSARKGDLSSYEQYF.

This clonotype was recorded a few times. The chain recombines TRBV5-6 with TRBJ1-2; D unclear. This CDR3 comprises 13 residues. Trimming shortened V by 0 bases and J by 6 bases, and 9 bases separated the two germline ends. Germline V gene sequence: CDR1 SGHDT, CDR2 YYEEEE. This CDR3 is CASSLVAEHGYTF. The CDR3 DNA follows: TGTGCCAGCAGCTTGGTGGCAGAACATGGCTACACCTTC.

This clonotype appeared many times. J is TRBJ2-7 and V is TRBV7-2; D might be TRBD1 or TRBD2, each matching 5 bases. Germline CDR1 and CDR2: SGHTA and FQGNSA. With 4 bases removed from V and 7 bases from J, the gap between germline ends came to 11 bases. The CDR3 spans 12 residues. The CDR3 region is CASSSGPGEQYF. The CDR3 DNA is TGTGCCAGCAGCTCGGGACCGGGGGAGCAGTACTTC.

The genes are TRBV3-1 and TRBJ2-3, with a possible D match to TRBD2 (6 bases). V gave up 1 base and J gave up 6 bases, with 14 bases separating them. The CDR3 sequence is 15 residues long. Germline V gene data show CDR1 as LGHDT and CDR2 as YNNKEL (reference sequence). CDR3 DNA: TGTGCCAGCAGCCAAGGGATGACCGGAGGGGATACGCAGTATTTT. As protein: CASSQGMTGGDTQYF.

This clonotype showed up just a few times. This rearrangement joins TRBV29-1 to TRBJ2-7, with TRBD1 matching over 8 bases. The ends lost 2 bases at V and 0 bases at J; junction bases unmatched: 3. This CDR3 contains 14 residues. CDR1 and CDR2 from the germline V gene are SQVTM and ANQGSEA. The CDR3 spells CSVELTGGSYEQYF. CDR3 nucleotide sequence: TGCAGCGTTGAACTAACAGGGGGCTCCTACGAGCAGTACTTC.

Only a few counts were recorded for this clonotype. This sequence joins TRBV7-8 and TRBJ1-2; D possibly corresponds to TRBD1 (5 bases). The germline gives CDR1 SGHVS, CDR2 FQNEAQ. V lost 5 bases, J lost 3 bases, and 19 bases lay in between. The CDR3 length is 16 residues. CDR3 bases: TGTGCCAGCAGCCCCTGGGCGGGGGAATGGGACTATGGCTACACCTTC. Protein sequence: CASSPWAGEWDYGYTF.

V gene TRBV29-1 combines with J gene TRBJ2-7; D gene ambiguous. CDR3 length: 14 amino acids. V lost 5 bases and J 1 base, leaving 15 bases between the germline ends. Germline CDR1 SQVTM, CDR2 ANQGSEA. Here the CDR3 reads CSVLTPHWSYEQYF. CDR3 bases: TGCAGCGTTCTGACCCCCCACTGGTCCTACGAGCAGTACTTC.

The chain recombines TRBV5-1 with TRBJ2-5, with 14 positions matching TRBD2. Gene TRBJ2-1 matches the end of the DNA better, so the J call may be wrong. Germline V CDR1 and CDR2: SGHRS, YFSETQ. This CDR3 region has 15 residues. The CDR3 DNA reads as TGCGCCAGCAGTCAGACTAGCGGGAGGGCCTGGGAGCAGTTCTTC. Protein: CASSQTSGRAWEQFF.

This clonotype appeared a single time. J is TRBJ1-5 and V is TRBV20-1, with a tentative D call TRBD1 (5 bases). The CDR3 sequence is 16 residues long. V lost 0 bases, J lost 3 bases, and 15 bases lay in between. Germline loops: CDR1 DFQATT, CDR2 SNEGSKA (reference sequence). CDR3 amino acids: CSARDWGALNNQPQHF. The CDR3, as DNA: TGCAGTGCTAGAGATTGGGGCGCATTAAACAATCAGCCCCAGCATTTT.

V gene TRBV21-1 combines with J gene TRBJ2-3; the table names TRBD2, a call not compared with the DNA. TRBV21-1 is listed as a pseudogene. This CDR3 spans 16 amino acids. Written as DNA, the CDR3 is TGTGCCAGCAGCGCACCTAGCGGGAGTATCTCAGATACGCAGTATTTT. This encodes CASSAPSGSISDTQYF.